The 4 T cell receptor beta chains below were found in one sample sequenced in a study of T cells in Graves' hyperthyroidism and ophthalmopathy. TCR beta CDR3 regions were amplified from RNA. With the HTBI primer set, the TCR CDR3 went through a first round of RT-PCR. TCRdb used MiXCR to reprocess the multiplex PCR reads, holding one entry per CDR3 protein. Of around 520,000 distinct CDR3 sequences in the sample, roughly an eighth were seen once. Material for sequencing was blood. The receptor source for this set is a woman in her late teens or twenties with Graves' hyperthyroidism.

This chain connects TRBV29-1 to TRBJ1-4, with D unclear. The V end was cut by 5 bases, the J end by 3 bases, with 7 bases between. CDR3 length: 12 amino acids. Germline CDR1 reads SQVTM; CDR2 reads ANQGSEA. DNA for the CDR3: TGCAGCGTTCGGCGGGCTAATGAAAAACTGTTTTTT. This gives the protein CSVRRANEKLFF.

V is TRBV5-1 and J is TRBJ1-1; D is uncertain. Germline lookup yields CDR1 SGHRS and CDR2 YFSETQ. There are 15 residues in the CDR3. The V gene lost 4 bases and the J gene lost 0 bases, with 13 bases spanning the gap. CDR3 DNA: TGCGCCAGCAGCCAGCAGACAACTCTGAACACTGAAGCTTTCTTT. Translation gives CASSQQTTLNTEAFF.

This clonotype was seen many times. This sequence joins TRBV9 and TRBJ1-2, with D possibly matching TRBD1 (6 bases). There are 12 residues in the CDR3. Germline values: CDR1 SGDLS, CDR2 YYNGEE. The V and J ends lost 4 bases and 4 bases respectively, with 8 bases between them. The CDR3 DNA reads as TGTGCCAGCAGCACAGGGCCCTATGGCTACACCTTC. It is translated as CASSTGPYGYTF.

Concerning this clonotype itself: A much more abundant neighbour one base away suggests this may be a read error. The gene calls are TRBV7-9 and TRBJ2-3; 8 positions match TRBD1. Looked up from germline, CDR1 is SEHNR and CDR2 is FQNEAQ (reference sequence). The CDR3 totals 14 residues. CDR3 region: CASGLAFDRGTQYF. The CDR3 DNA follows: TGTGCCAGCGGCTTAGCGTTCGACAGGGGTACGCAGTATTTT.